One and the same sample provided the 15 T cell receptor beta chains below, sequenced in a study of patients and donors after allogeneic stem cell transplantation (dated by TCRdb to 2020 to 2021). Libraries were built with RT-PCR. TCRdb shows the sequencer as NextSeq 550. The public reads were quality trimmed at Q25 with fastp and then assembled into clones with MiXCR by TCRdb, keeping productive beta chains. Entries that share a CDR3 protein sequence are merged under the most common genes and DNA. Recorded for this sample are 150,000 to 250,000 distinct CDR3 sequences; less than 45% of them occurred a single time. The top ten clonotypes cover about 35% of the sample. Sequencing was done on a sample of blood, either unsorted or a sorted T cell fraction (not recorded which). The source is a human donor who was either an allogeneic HSCT recipient or a stem cell or donor lymphocyte infusion donor (not recorded which). It is not recorded whose cells these are; they may come from a transplant donor.

In this sample, this clonotype turned up a few times. This chain links TRBV12-3 or TRBV12-4 with TRBJ2-1; D is perhaps TRBD1 or TRBD2 (6 bases each). V was trimmed by 7 bases and J by 8 bases, leaving 18 bases between them. The CDR3 runs 14 residues. Here the CDR3 reads CASNQGGRPHEQFF. DNA of the CDR3: TGTGCCAGCAACCAAGGGGGGAGGCCCCATGAGCAGTTCTTC.

This chain connects TRBV4-2 to TRBJ2-7; the match to TRBD2 covers 7 bases. The CDR3 covers 15 residues. V was pared by 0 bases and J by 3 bases, with 5 bases of the junction left unmatched. Germline CDR1 is LGHNA and CDR2 is YNFKEQ. Written as DNA, the CDR3 is TGTGCCAGCAGCCAAGATCTTTGGGACTACTACGAGCAGTACTTC. It encodes CASSQDLWDYYEQYF.

The genes are TRBV6-4 and TRBJ2-1; D is unresolved. V lost 3 bases to trimming and J lost 6 bases, with 15 bases between them. This CDR3 contains 15 residues. CDR1 MRHNA and CDR2 SNTAGT come from the germline V gene. The CDR3 DNA sequence: TGTGCCAGCAGTGAGATGACAACAGTGTTCAATGAGCAGTTCTTC. Its protein product is CASSEMTTVFNEQFF.

The V call is TRBV7-2, the J call TRBJ1-6, with D unclear. In germline, CDR1 is SGHTA, CDR2 FQGNSA. CDR3 length: 16 residues. Trimming left V 5 bases short and J 7 bases short, with 18 bases between. CDR3 bases: TGTGCCAGCAGCCTACCAGTAGCCCAGACAAATTCACCCCTCCACTTT. Its protein product is CASSLPVAQTNSPLHF.

There are a few counts of this clonotype. This chain uses TRBV12-3 or TRBV12-4 with TRBJ2-2; no firm D call. The CDR3 contains 17 residues. With 5 bases removed from V and 7 bases from J, the gap between germline ends came to 23 bases. As DNA, the CDR3 is TGTGCCAGCAGTGATTCCTTTGGCCTGACGGGTGGCGGGGAGCTGTTTTTT. Its translation: CASSDSFGLTGGGELFF.

Only a few counts were recorded for this clonotype. This chain connects TRBV20-1 to TRBJ1-3; D is possibly TRBD1 (6 bases). The CDR3 consists of 13 residues. Trimming left V 6 bases short and J 4 bases short, with 13 bases between. The V gene's germline CDR1 is DFQATT and CDR2 SNEGSKA (reference sequence). In DNA form, the CDR3 reads TGCAGTGCAGGACAGTGGTCAGGAAACACCATATATTTT. This codes for CSAGQWSGNTIYF.

The chain has TRBV6-5 and TRBJ2-7; 7 bases fit TRBD1. The germline gives CDR1 MNHEY, CDR2 SVGAGI. The junction had 5 bases not matched to a gene; V was cut back by 4 bases and J by 5 bases. The CDR3 contains 13 residues. The CDR3 protein is CASSSGTVDEQYF. The CDR3 region has the DNA TGTGCCAGCAGTTCCGGGACAGTTGACGAGCAGTACTTC.

In this sample, this clonotype turned up a few times. This chain uses TRBV6-6 with TRBJ1-1; perhaps TRBD1 as D (6 bases). The CDR3 runs to 15 residues. Germline CDR1 and CDR2: MNHNY and SVGAGI (reference sequence). V lost 5 bases and J 3 bases, leaving 16 bases between the germline ends. CDR3 sequence reads: CASSDRNSGDTEAFF. DNA of the CDR3: TGTGCCAGCAGTGACAGGAACTCAGGGGACACTGAAGCTTTCTTT.

This clonotype has just a few counts. V and J are TRBV7-9 and TRBJ1-2; D remains unclear. The ends were cut back, 2 bases at V and 4 bases at J, with 8 bases in the middle. CDR1 and CDR2 (germline): SEHNR, FQNEAQ (reference sequence). CDR3 size: 13 residues. The CDR3 region has the DNA TGTGCCAGCAGCTTAAATGGTCCCTATGGCTACACCTTC. It is translated as CASSLNGPYGYTF. The full variable domain, completed using reference TRBV7-9 and TRBJ1-2, is DTGVSQNPRHKITKRGQNVTFRCDPISEHNRLYWYRQTLGQGPEFLTYFQNEAQLEKSRLLSDRFSAERPKGSFSTLEIQRTEQGDSAMYLCASSLNGPYGYTFGSGTRLTVV.

This clonotype was found a few times. This chain joins TRBV28 and TRBJ1-5; no clear D. This CDR3 has 15 residues. Germline CDR1 is MDHEN and CDR2 is SYDVKM. Trimming took off 2 bases at V and 11 bases at J, with 19 bases between the two ends. The CDR3 region has the DNA TGTGCCAGCAGTTTACAGAGAATGAATTCCGTGTCCCAGCATTTT. Protein: CASSLQRMNSVSQHF.

The gene calls are TRBV29-1 and TRBJ1-1; D gene unclear. V lost 7 bases, J lost 0 bases, and 3 bases lay in between. The CDR3 is made up of 10 amino acids. Germline loops: CDR1 SQVTM, CDR2 ANQGSEA. This chain's CDR3 is CSGVNTEAFF. CDR3 bases: TGCAGCGGGGTGAACACTGAAGCTTTCTTT.

There are a few counts of this clonotype. The gene calls are TRBV27 and TRBJ1-3; no definite D call. V gave up 5 bases and J gave up 4 bases, with 6 bases separating them. CDR1 and CDR2 from the germline V gene are MNHEY and SMNVEV (reference sequence). This CDR3 comprises 12 residues. This CDR3 reads CASSPGGNTIYF. The DNA of the CDR3 is TGTGCCAGCAGTCCCGGGGGAAACACCATATATTTT.

The sample holds a few counts of this clonotype. This chain uses TRBV12-3 or TRBV12-4 with TRBJ2-3, with 7 positions matching TRBD2. This CDR3 has 15 residues. V was clipped by 6 bases and J by 1 base; unmatched bases: 7. The DNA of the CDR3 is TGTGCCAGCAGCCTCCTAGCGGTTGGCACAGATACGCAGTATTTT. It translates to CASSLLAVGTDTQYF.

This chain links TRBV12-3 or TRBV12-4 with TRBJ2-7; no definite D call. The CDR3 length is 17 residues. V lost 1 base to trimming and J lost 3 bases, with 19 bases between them. The CDR3 region has the DNA TGTGCCAGCAGTTTAGAGGTTTGGTGGGCGCTAAACTACGAGCAGTACTTC. Protein: CASSLEVWWALNYEQYF.

The sample holds a few counts of this clonotype. The rearrangement links TRBV6-6 to TRBJ1-1, with D uncertain. Between the trimmed V and J ends, which lost 7 bases and 1 base, there was a span of 7 bases. Germline V gives CDR1 MNHNY, CDR2 SVGAGI (reference sequence). The CDR3 is 12 residues long. CDR3 protein: CASNGANTEAFF. DNA for the CDR3: TGTGCCAGCAACGGAGCGAACACTGAAGCTTTCTTT.